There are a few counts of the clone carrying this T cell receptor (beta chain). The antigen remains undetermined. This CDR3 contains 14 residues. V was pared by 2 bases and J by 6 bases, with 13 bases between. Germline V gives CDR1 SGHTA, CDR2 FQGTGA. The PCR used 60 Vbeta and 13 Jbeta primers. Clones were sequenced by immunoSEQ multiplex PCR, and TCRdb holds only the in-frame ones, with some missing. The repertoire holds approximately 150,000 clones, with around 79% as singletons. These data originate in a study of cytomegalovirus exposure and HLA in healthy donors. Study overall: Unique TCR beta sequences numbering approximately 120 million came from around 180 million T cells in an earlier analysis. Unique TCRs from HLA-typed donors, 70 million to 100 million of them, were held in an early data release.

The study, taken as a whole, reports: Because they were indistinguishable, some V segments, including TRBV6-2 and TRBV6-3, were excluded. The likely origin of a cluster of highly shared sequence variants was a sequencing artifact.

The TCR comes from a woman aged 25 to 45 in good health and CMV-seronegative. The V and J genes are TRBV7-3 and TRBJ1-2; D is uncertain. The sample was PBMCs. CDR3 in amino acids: CASSLGGPRHGYTF. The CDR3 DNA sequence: TGTGCCAGCAGCTTAGGTGGTCCGCGCCATGGCTACACCTTC.